One and the same sample provided the 30 T cell receptor beta chains below, sequenced in a study of blood T cells in healthy people across ages. Next came a second PCR, run for about 7 to 12 cycles, which used a sample-barcoded 5' primer along with a J-beta primer mix. Each CDR3 protein gets one entry after TCRdb re-called the 5' RACE reads with MiXCR. This table holds approximately 810,000 distinct CDR3 sequences, 29% found once. Sample: blood. The origin of the receptors is a woman aged 80 or over in good health.

This clonotype occurred many times. The chain employs TRBV30 and TRBJ2-1; D not certain. CDR3 size: 14 residues. Germline CDR1 GTSNPN, CDR2 SVGIG (reference sequence). The V end lost 2 bases, the J end lost 0 bases, and 8 bases lay between the germline ends. CDR3 nucleotide sequence: TGTGCCTGGAGTAGGTGGAGCTCCTACAATGAGCAGTTCTTC. Its protein is CAWSRWSSYNEQFF.

This clonotype showed up many times. The chain employs TRBV7-2 and TRBJ2-5; D uncertain. The CDR3 is made up of 13 amino acids. CDR1 SGHTA and CDR2 FQGNSA come from the germline V gene. Trimming left V 5 bases short and J 4 bases short, with 11 bases between. As DNA, the CDR3 is TGTGCCAGCAGCACACGTTCTCCAGAGACCCAGTACTTC. Residues: CASSTRSPETQYF. The complete variable domain, with remaining parts taken from reference TRBV7-2 and TRBJ2-5, reads GAGVSQSPSNKVTEKGKDVELRCDPISGHTALYWYRQSLGQGLEFLIYFQGNSAPDKSGLPSDRFSAERTGGSVSTLTIQRTQQEDSAVYLCASSTRSPETQYFGPGTRLLVL.

This clonotype appeared a few times. This chain uses TRBV12-3 or TRBV12-4 with TRBJ2-5, with a possible D match to TRBD2 (6 bases). The length of the CDR3 is 14 residues. Trimming removed 6 bases at V and 11 bases at J, with 22 bases between. The CDR3 DNA follows: TGTGCCAGCAGGTTCGGTCAGGGAGGCAATGAGCAGTACTTC. It codes for CASRFGQGGNEQYF.

This chain joins TRBV7-2 and TRBJ2-5, with 10 bases that match TRBD2. The closer fit of TRBJ2-7 to the DNA end suggests the J call may be wrong. This CDR3 is 15 amino acids long. Germline V lookup: CDR1 SGHTA, CDR2 FQGNSA. CDR3 coding DNA: TGTGCCAGCAGGGCTGGAACTAGCGGGGTCGACGAGCAGTACTTC. It codes for CASRAGTSGVDEQYF.

This clonotype was recorded many times. The chain links TRBV6-2 or TRBV6-3 to TRBJ1-2; a weak D match, TRBD1 (5 bases). Germline assignment: CDR1 MNHEY and CDR2 SVGEGT. The CDR3 length is 13 residues. V was cut by 6 bases and J by 6 bases, with 14 bases left in between. The CDR3 nucleotides are TGTGCCAGCAGCCGGGACGGGCTCGATGGCTACACCTTC. Residues: CASSRDGLDGYTF.

The gene calls are TRBV7-9 and TRBJ2-5, with 10 bases that match TRBD2. Per germline, CDR1 SEHNR and CDR2 FQNEAQ (reference sequence). The CDR3 is made up of 14 amino acids. The junction had 11 bases not matched to a gene; V was cut back by 5 bases and J by 11 bases. The CDR3 loop is CASSPVAGGGEQYF. In DNA, the CDR3 is TGTGCCAGCAGCCCCGTAGCGGGAGGTGGTGAGCAGTACTTC.

This clonotype came up many times. V is TRBV5-1 and J is TRBJ1-2, with 7 bases lining up with TRBD1. The CDR3 extends over 14 amino acids. Germline V gene data show CDR1 as SGHRS and CDR2 as YFSETQ. The V and J ends lost 4 bases and 6 bases, in that order; junction bases with no gene match: 9. CDR3 sequence reads: CASSSRDSRNGYTF. The CDR3 nucleotides are TGCGCCAGCAGCAGTCGGGACAGCCGGAATGGCTACACCTTC.

This clonotype was picked up a small number of times. A much more abundant neighbour one base away suggests this may be a read error. The V and J genes are TRBV4-2 and TRBJ2-3, with D unclear. Germline V gene lookup returns CDR1 LGHNA and CDR2 YNFKEQ. Trimming removed 4 bases from V and 4 bases from J, with 15 bases in between. The CDR3 has 15 residues. The CDR3 loop reads CASSLNDGDADTQYF. The CDR3, as DNA: TGTGCCAGCAGCCTCAACGATGGAGACGCAGATACGCAGTATTTT.

The gene calls are TRBV3-1 and TRBJ2-1; D may be TRBD2 (6 bases). The CDR3 has 16 amino acids. Germline CDR1 LGHDT, CDR2 YNNKEL (reference sequence). V gave up 4 bases and J gave up 13 bases, with 26 bases separating them. Written as DNA, the CDR3 is TGTGCCAGCAGCCCGGTGACTAGACGGAGCGGTGAGACCCAGTTCTTC. This codes for CASSPVTRRSGETQFF.

This clonotype was counted between two and nine times. The chain joins TRBV9 to TRBJ1-2; D remains ambiguous. The CDR3 spans 13 residues. The V end was cut by 0 bases, the J end by 4 bases, with 7 bases between. The germline CDR1 and CDR2 sequences are SGDLS and YYNGEE. The CDR3 here is CASSVVSGYGYTF. CDR3 DNA: TGTGCCAGCAGCGTAGTGTCGGGCTATGGCTACACCTTC.

Comment on this clonotype: Because the CDR3 is missing its conserved closing phenylalanine or tryptophan, this is likely a read error. The genes are TRBV20-1 and TRBJ2-6; unclear D gene. The CDR3 is 13 residues long. Looked up from germline, CDR1 is DFQATT and CDR2 is SNEGSKA (reference sequence). The chain's CDR3 is CSARGVGANVLTL. The CDR3 DNA follows: TGCAGTGCGAGAGGAGTAGGGGCCAACGTCCTGACTTTA.

The chain joins TRBV5-1 to TRBJ2-1, with D perhaps matching TRBD2 (5 bases). The DNA end lines up better with TRBJ2-7; the J call may be wrong. CDR1 SGHRS and CDR2 YFSETQ come from the germline V gene. The length of the CDR3 is 14 residues. The CDR3, as DNA: TGCGCCAGCAGCTTGGGGGATGACTACAATGAGCAGTACTTC. Residues: CASSLGDDYNEQYF.

This clonotype was counted between two and nine times. V and J are TRBV5-4 and TRBJ2-3; a weak D match, TRBD2 (6 bases). V lost 0 bases and J 14 bases, leaving 19 bases between the germline ends. The germline V gene encodes CDR1 SGHNT and CDR2 YYREEE (reference sequence). The CDR3 totals 14 residues. The CDR3 nucleotides are TGTGCCAGCAGCTTGGGGTTTGGAGCGCGCGGGACGTATTTT. It codes for CASSLGFGARGTYF.

The chain links TRBV29-1 to TRBJ2-3; 9 bases agree with TRBD1. Germline values: CDR1 SQVTM, CDR2 ANQGSEA. The CDR3 consists of 15 residues. V shed 5 bases, J shed 6 bases, and the junction held 12 bases outside the gene matches. CDR3 nucleotides: TGCAGCGTTCAGTCCGGGACAGGGCGATGGGATACGCAGTATTTT. It translates to CSVQSGTGRWDTQYF.

This clonotype was seen a few times. This chain links TRBV25-1 with TRBJ1-1; 8 bases are a match to TRBD1. The ends lost 4 bases at V and 1 base at J; junction bases unmatched: 11. The CDR3 length is 17 residues. The germline V gene has CDR1 MGHDK and CDR2 SYGVNS. CDR3 DNA: TGTGCCAGCAGTGGGGACAGGCGGGGCTTACGGAACACTGAAGCTTTCTTT. Amino acid sequence: CASSGDRRGLRNTEAFF.

There are many counts of this clonotype. The V call is TRBV9, the J call TRBJ1-1; maybe TRBD1 (5 bases). Germline V gene lookup returns CDR1 SGDLS and CDR2 YYNGEE. The CDR3 contains 17 residues. The V and J ends lost 3 bases and 3 bases respectively, with 21 bases between them. The CDR3 region is CASSAGGLGNMHTEAFF. The CDR3 DNA reads TGTGCCAGCAGCGCCGGGGGGTTAGGGAACATGCACACTGAAGCTTTCTTT.

With regard to this clonotype: A much larger clonotype is one base distant, so this may be a read error. The rearrangement uses TRBV12-3 or TRBV12-4 and TRBJ1-4; 7 bases are a match to TRBD1. The CDR3 length is 14 residues. The CDR3 reads CASSSQGMGEKRFF. The CDR3, as DNA: TGTGCCAGCAGTTCACAGGGGATGGGTGAAAAACGGTTTTTT.

This clonotype came up many times. The chain joins TRBV7-2 to TRBJ2-7, with D possibly matching TRBD2 (5 bases). CDR1 and CDR2 (germline): SGHTA, FQGNSA. The germline V and J ends were trimmed by 5 bases and 4 bases, with 24 bases remaining between them. The CDR3 loop spans 17 amino acids. The DNA of the CDR3 is TGTGCCAGCAGCCCTAGAGGTAATGTGGTAGCGTCGTACGAGCAGTACTTC. This translates into CASSPRGNVVASYEQYF.

The table lists this clonotype with many counts. V is TRBV5-1 and J is TRBJ2-3; unclear D gene. The length of the CDR3 is 15 residues. Trimming removed 4 bases at V and 0 bases at J, with 12 bases between. CDR1 is SGHRS, CDR2 YFSETQ, per germline. The CDR3 sequence is CASSPTWGSTDTQYF. CDR3 in DNA: TGCGCCAGCAGCCCCACGTGGGGTAGCACAGATACGCAGTATTTT. Full variable domain (remainder filled in from reference TRBV5-1 and TRBJ2-3): KAGVTQTPRYLIKTRGQQVTLSCSPISGHRSVSWYQQTPGQGLQFLFEYFSETQRNKGNFPGRFSGRQFSNSRSEMNVSTLELGDSALYLCASSPTWGSTDTQYFGPGTRLTVL.

This clonotype was recorded at least ten times. It may be a read error: a sequence one base away is much more abundant. The genes are TRBV20-1 and TRBJ2-7; D perhaps matches TRBD1 (5 bases). The CDR3 sequence is 12 residues long. Germline loops: CDR1 DFQATT, CDR2 SNEGSKA (reference sequence). Trimming removed 4 bases at V and 4 bases at J, with 11 bases between. CDR3 residues: CSAKPQGYEQYF. Here the CDR3 DNA reads TGCAGTGCTAAACCCCAGGGTTACGAGCAGTACTTC.

The rearrangement uses TRBV4-3 and TRBJ1-4; tentative D call: TRBD1 (5 bases). The V gene lost 0 bases and the J gene lost 8 bases, with 28 bases spanning the gap. The CDR3 runs to 20 residues. Per germline, CDR1 LGHNA and CDR2 YSLEER. The CDR3 region is CASSQDSWGAGSAEGEKLFF. The CDR3 DNA is TGCGCCAGCAGCCAAGATTCTTGGGGCGCAGGGAGCGCGGAGGGGGAAAAACTGTTTTTT.

This clonotype was counted a single time. This may arise from a read error, as a much more abundant clone is one base away. This chain connects TRBV11-3 to TRBJ2-1; D is perhaps TRBD1 (7 bases). The germline V gene encodes CDR1 SGHNT and CDR2 YENEEA. CDR3 length: 12 amino acids. CDR3 in amino acids: CAGRGAGDEQFF. The CDR3 coding sequence is TGTGCCGGCAGGGGGGCAGGGGATGAGCAGTTCTTC.

This clonotype has just a few counts. The rearrangement uses TRBV11-2 and TRBJ1-2; perhaps TRBD1 as D (5 bases). Germline CDR1 SGHAT, CDR2 FQNNGV. This CDR3 is built from 16 residues. Trimming removed 0 bases at V and 0 bases at J, with 11 bases between. The CDR3 sequence: CASSLDATASNYGYTF. In nucleotides, the CDR3 is TGTGCCAGCAGCTTAGACGCGACAGCTTCTAACTATGGCTACACCTTC. The whole variable domain, remainder taken from reference TRBV11-2 and TRBJ1-2, is EAGVAQSPRYKIIEKRQSVAFWCNPISGHATLYWYQQILGQGPKLLIQFQNNGVVDDSQLPKDRFSAERLKGVDSTLKIQPAKLEDSAVYLCASSLDATASNYGYTFGSGTRLTVV.

CDR3 coding DNA: TGTGCCAGCAGCAGCTTCGACAGGAAGTGTGGCTACACCTTC. It codes for CASSSFDRKCGYTF. The chain has TRBV7-9 and TRBJ1-2, with a weak D call TRBD1 (6 bases). Trimming left V 5 bases short and J 7 bases short, with 17 bases between. Germline V gene data show CDR1 as SEHNR and CDR2 as FQNEAQ (reference sequence). This CDR3 is 14 amino acids long.

Details on this clonotype: The junction departs from germline at one end; a sequencing error may be responsible. The rearrangement links TRBV7-2 to TRBJ2-2; 7 bases agree with TRBD2. The CDR3 runs 16 residues. In germline, CDR1 is SGHTA, CDR2 FQGNSA. CDR3 sequence: CASSLAGPPLGGELFF. The CDR3 DNA reads TGTGCCAGCAGTTTAGCGGGCCCCCCTCTCGGCGGGGAGCTGTTTTTT.

This clonotype was recorded at least ten times. The gene calls are TRBV12-3 or TRBV12-4 and TRBJ2-5; 8 positions match TRBD1. The CDR3 contains 18 residues. V gave up 0 bases and J gave up 7 bases; unmatched junction bases: 16. CDR3: CASSLAKGRGRVLGTQYF. CDR3 in DNA: TGTGCCAGCAGTTTAGCAAAGGGCAGGGGGCGCGTCCTGGGGACCCAGTACTTC.

This clonotype was detected ten times or more. V gene TRBV29-1 combines with J gene TRBJ2-5; D perhaps matches TRBD1 (6 bases). This CDR3 is built from 16 residues. Trimming took 6 bases from V and 3 from J, leaving 23 bases between them. Germline CDR1 and CDR2: SQVTM and ANQGSEA. For the CDR3, the DNA is TGCAGCGTCTCGAGGGGGTCAGGACAGACAAAAGAGACCCAGTACTTC. Its translation: CSVSRGSGQTKETQYF.

This clonotype was counted ten times or more. The rearrangement uses TRBV12-3 or TRBV12-4 and TRBJ1-1, with 7 positions matching TRBD1. J lost 1 base, V lost 10 bases, and 6 bases had no gene match. The CDR3 length is 13 residues. The CDR3, as DNA: TGTGCCACGTCGTGGACAGGGAACACTGAAGCTTTCTTT. This sequence encodes CATSWTGNTEAFF.

Comments on this clonotype: A much bigger clone sits one base away, suggesting this may be a read error. The chain recombines TRBV5-1 with TRBJ2-5; D possibly corresponds to TRBD1 (5 bases). Germline V gene data show CDR1 as SGHRS and CDR2 as YFSETQ. The CDR3 loop spans 14 amino acids. Deletions cut 7 bases from V and 3 bases from J, with 16 bases between. The CDR3 DNA reads TGCGCCAGCCAAGCAGGGATCCCAGAAGAGACCCAGTACTTC. Amino acid sequence: CASQAGIPEETQYF.

For this clonotype: Being one base from a much bigger clone, this may be a read error. The chain recombines TRBV2 with TRBJ1-2, with D perhaps matching TRBD1 (6 bases). The CDR3 has 15 residues. Germline values: CDR1 SNHLY, CDR2 FYNNEI. In DNA, the CDR3 is TGTGCCGGCAGTGAAGGACAGTTATCTAACTATGGCTACACCTTC. Translation: CAGSEGQLSNYGYTF.